These 24 T cell receptor beta chains originate from one sample sequenced in a study of blood T cell repertoires in COVID-19. Sequenced by immunoSEQ multiplex PCR; TCRdb stores in-frame clones only, minus some. The table includes 220,000 or so clones, around 81% detected once. Sequencing used peripheral blood. The receptors shown here come from a woman younger than 45 who had recovered from COVID-19.

This chain connects TRBV10-1 to TRBJ2-1, with TRBD2 matching 7 bases. Unmatched junction bases numbered 4, after V lost 5 bases and J lost 0 bases. Germline V gene sequence: CDR1 WNHNN, CDR2 SYGVQD (reference sequence). The CDR3 totals 15 residues. The CDR3 spells CASSLAGSSYNEQFF. CDR3 DNA: TGCGCCAGCAGTTTAGCGGGCAGCTCCTACAATGAGCAGTTCTTC.

This chain links TRBV28 with TRBJ2-7, with D possibly being TRBD2 (5 bases). Trimming pared 2 bases from V and 3 bases from J, leaving 11 bases between. The CDR3 extends over 14 amino acids. Germline V lookup: CDR1 MDHEN, CDR2 SYDVKM. CDR3 amino acids: CASSLGLEGYEQYF. The CDR3 DNA sequence: TGTGCCAGCAGTTTAGGGCTAGAGGGCTACGAGCAGTACTTC.

The rearrangement links TRBV2 to TRBJ2-7, with D perhaps matching TRBD1 (6 bases). The CDR3 spans 13 residues. V was clipped by 9 bases and J by 1 base, with 13 bases between them. CDR1 and CDR2 (germline): SNHLY, FYNNEI. The CDR3 reads CASVTGLSYEQYF. CDR3 sequence (DNA): TGTGCCAGTGTTACAGGGTTATCCTACGAGCAGTACTTC.

This chain joins TRBV9 and TRBJ1-1; D not certain. The V end lost 0 bases, the J end lost 0 bases, and 9 bases lay between the germline ends. The CDR3 consists of 15 residues. The germline CDR1 and CDR2 sequences are SGDLS and YYNGEE. The DNA of the CDR3 is TGTGCCAGCAGCGTAGTTGGAGGGATGAACACTGAAGCTTTCTTT. This codes for CASSVVGGMNTEAFF.

This chain joins TRBV20-1 and TRBJ1-1, with 7 bases identical to TRBD1. The V segment lost 3 bases and the J segment 2 bases; nucleotides outside the gene matches: 3. Per germline, CDR1 DFQATT and CDR2 SNEGSKA (reference sequence). This CDR3 region has 13 residues. In nucleotides, the CDR3 is TGCAGTGCTAGTAGACAGGGAAACACTGAAGCTTTCTTT. As protein: CSASRQGNTEAFF.

V usage is TRBV30 and J usage is TRBJ1-2; D is unresolved. CDR1 GTSNPN and CDR2 SVGIG come from the germline V gene (reference sequence). V lost 4 bases and J lost 2, with 8 bases in between. The CDR3 is 12 residues long. CDR3 DNA sequence: TGTGCCTGGACGGCCAGGAACTATGGCTACACCTTC. Its protein product is CAWTARNYGYTF.

This clone occurred a few times. V and J are TRBV4-1 and TRBJ1-6, with unresolved D. V was cut by 1 base and J by 0 bases, with 10 bases left in between. Germline lookup yields CDR1 MGHRA and CDR2 YSYEKL. The CDR3 totals 17 residues. The CDR3 region has the DNA TGCGCCAGCAGCCAAGTTGACATTATCTCCTATAATTCACCCCTCCACTTT. Translation gives CASSQVDIISYNSPLHF.

The rearrangement links TRBV15 to TRBJ2-1; a weak D match, TRBD2 (6 bases). CDR1 and CDR2 from the germline V gene are LNHNV and YYDKDF (reference sequence). V shed 0 bases and J shed 1 base, with 16 bases lying between them. This CDR3 has 18 amino acids. This CDR3 is CATSRDSEGRESYNEQFF. CDR3 nucleotide sequence: TGTGCCACCAGCAGAGATAGTGAGGGCCGGGAGTCCTACAATGAGCAGTTCTTC.

The V call is TRBV6-5, the J call TRBJ1-3; a possible D gene is TRBD1 (5 bases). The CDR3 is made up of 14 amino acids. Per the germline V gene, CDR1 is MNHEY and CDR2 is SVGAGI. The germline V and J ends were trimmed by 5 bases and 4 bases, with 12 bases remaining between them. The chain's CDR3 is CASSPFREGNTIYF. The DNA for the CDR3 is TGTGCCAGCAGTCCCTTCAGGGAAGGAAACACCATATATTTT.

As DNA, the CDR3 is TGTGCCAGCAGCCTTGGAGGGGATTCACCCCTCCACTTT. Amino acids: CASSLGGDSPLHF. The gene calls are TRBV12-3 or TRBV12-4 and TRBJ1-6; D is perhaps TRBD1 (5 bases). Trimming removed 6 bases at V and 8 bases at J, with 11 bases between. This CDR3 is built from 13 residues.

The V and J genes are TRBV28 and TRBJ1-2; 7 bases map to TRBD1. This CDR3 is built from 14 residues. After removal of 2 bases from V and 8 bases from J, the junction contained 8 bases not matched to a gene. CDR1 and CDR2 (germline): MDHEN, SYDVKM. The CDR3 reads CASSLGPGGTGYTF. CDR3 DNA: TGTGCCAGCAGTTTAGGTCCAGGGGGAACGGGCTACACCTTC.

The chain combines TRBV11-2 with TRBJ2-4; 8 nucleotides agree with TRBD1. V was pared by 5 bases and J by 3 bases, with 3 bases of the junction left unmatched. Per the germline V gene, CDR1 is SGHAT and CDR2 is FQNNGV. The CDR3 runs 14 residues. CDR3 in DNA: TGTGCCAGCAGCGTGGACAGGGTCAAAAACATTCAGTACTTC. Residues: CASSVDRVKNIQYF. The variable domain in full, completed from reference TRBV11-2 and TRBJ2-4, reads EAGVAQSPRYKIIEKRQSVAFWCNPISGHATLYWYQQILGQGPKLLIQFQNNGVVDDSQLPKDRFSAERLKGVDSTLKIQPAKLEDSAVYLCASSVDRVKNIQYFGAGTRLSVL.

The chain couples TRBV10-1 to TRBJ2-7; 8 nucleotides match TRBD1. Germline V CDR1 and CDR2: WNHNN, SYGVQD (reference sequence). This CDR3 region has 12 residues. Unmatched junction bases numbered 2, after V lost 6 bases and J lost 4 bases. CDR3 sequence reads: CASSRTGYEQYF. DNA for the CDR3: TGCGCCAGCAGCCGGACAGGGTACGAGCAGTACTTC.

V is TRBV18 and J is TRBJ2-7, with TRBD2 matching 14 bases. With 5 bases clipped from V and 11 bases from J, the junction kept 17 bases outside the gene matches. Looked up from germline, CDR1 is KGHSH and CDR2 is LQKENI. The CDR3 has 17 amino acids. The CDR3 DNA sequence: TGTGCCAGCTCATGGGGGACACCTGGGACTAGCGGGAGAGATAAGTACTTC. Translating it yields CASSWGTPGTSGRDKYF.

Only a few counts were recorded for this clone. The chain carries TRBV2 and TRBJ2-7; 9 bases are shared with TRBD2. Per the germline V gene, CDR1 is SNHLY and CDR2 is FYNNEI. J was trimmed by 2 bases and V by 6 bases; bases with no gene match: 8. CDR3 size: 15 residues. The CDR3: CASRPRLADPYEQYF. As DNA, the CDR3 is TGTGCCAGCAGGCCAAGACTAGCGGACCCCTACGAGCAGTACTTC.

This sequence joins TRBV11-3 and TRBJ2-6; TRBD1 matches at 9 bases. The CDR3 consists of 18 residues. V trimming: 5 bases; J trimming: 0 bases; junction bases outside the gene matches: 8. Germline V gene data show CDR1 as SGHNT and CDR2 as YENEEA. The CDR3 sequence is CASSRRDREDSGANVLTF. DNA for the CDR3: TGTGCCAGCAGCCGCCGGGACAGGGAAGACTCTGGGGCCAACGTCCTGACTTTC.

V gene TRBV29-1 combines with J gene TRBJ1-1; 9 bases agree with TRBD1. J lost 5 bases, V lost 3 bases, and 7 bases had no gene match. Germline V gene lookup returns CDR1 SQVTM and CDR2 ANQGSEA. This CDR3 comprises 14 residues. The CDR3 loop reads CSVEGDRGDTEAFF. The DNA for the CDR3 is TGCAGCGTTGAGGGAGACAGGGGGGATACTGAAGCTTTCTTT.

The chain employs TRBV27 and TRBJ2-1; 8 nucleotides line up with TRBD2. With 5 bases clipped from V and 9 bases from J, the junction kept 12 bases outside the gene matches. Germline lookup yields CDR1 MNHEY and CDR2 SMNVEV (reference sequence). This CDR3 has 15 amino acids. CDR3 nucleotide sequence: TGTGCCAGCAGTCCATTCGTCGCGGGGGGCTCTGAGCAGTTCTTC. Its protein is CASSPFVAGGSEQFF.

The chain carries TRBV24-1 and TRBJ1-1; D unresolved. CDR1 is KGHDR, CDR2 SFDVKD, per germline. The CDR3 covers 13 residues. Trimming removed 0 bases from V and 8 bases from J, with 9 bases in between. The CDR3 loop is CATSDLEVREAFF. In DNA, the CDR3 is TGTGCCACCAGTGATTTGGAGGTTCGGGAAGCTTTCTTT.

CDR3 sequence (DNA): TGTGCCAGCAGCGTAGGGGGCAGAGACTCAGCTTTCTTT. Protein product: CASSVGGRDSAFF. The rearrangement joins TRBV9 to TRBJ1-1; tentatively, D is TRBD1 (5 bases). Trimming took 0 bases from V and 10 from J, leaving 13 bases between them. This CDR3 spans 13 amino acids. The V gene's germline CDR1 is SGDLS and CDR2 YYNGEE. The whole variable domain, filled in from reference TRBV9 and TRBJ1-1, reads DSGVTQTPKHLITATGQRVTLRCSPRSGDLSVYWYQQSLDQGLQFLIQYYNGEERAKGNILERFSAQQFPDLHSELNLSSLELGDSALYFCASSVGGRDSAFFGQGTRLTVV.

This clone was recorded only once. The gene calls are TRBV28 and TRBJ1-2, with 11 bases identical to TRBD1. CDR1 is MDHEN, CDR2 SYDVKM, per germline. After removal of 7 bases from V and 4 bases from J, the junction contained 5 bases not matched to a gene. CDR3 size: 14 residues. The CDR3: CASTQGTGGYGYTF. In DNA, the CDR3 is TGTGCCAGCACCCAAGGGACAGGGGGCTATGGCTACACCTTC.

The table lists this clone with a count of one. The CDR3 protein is CASSQDRDDSPLHF. Written as DNA, the CDR3 is TGCGCCAGCAGCCAGGACAGGGATGATTCACCCCTCCACTTT. The chain links TRBV5-1 to TRBJ1-6, with TRBD1 identical over 8 bases. The ends lost 4 bases at V and 8 bases at J; junction bases unmatched: 5. CDR3 length: 14 amino acids. The germline gives CDR1 SGHRS, CDR2 YFSETQ.

The gene calls are TRBV6-2 or TRBV6-3 and TRBJ2-2, with D possibly TRBD1 on 5 matching bases. Trimming took off 0 bases at V and 4 bases at J, with 9 bases between the two ends. The germline V gene encodes CDR1 MNHEY and CDR2 SVGEGT. This CDR3 is 15 amino acids long. This chain's CDR3 is CASSYSLGRTGELFF. As DNA, the CDR3 is TGTGCCAGCAGTTACTCGTTGGGGCGCACCGGGGAGCTGTTTTTT.

The chain's CDR3 is CASSPRTGATEAFF. DNA of the CDR3: TGTGCCAGCAGCCCGAGGACAGGGGCGACTGAAGCTTTCTTT. The V and J genes are TRBV14 and TRBJ1-1; 9 bases are shared with TRBD1. The CDR3 has 14 residues. Germline CDR1 is SGHDN and CDR2 is FVKESK. V was pared by 4 bases and J by 5 bases, with 5 bases of the junction left unmatched.